Sequencing of this TCR beta chain was carried out in a study of CD8 T cells in ankylosing spondylitis (dated by TCRdb to about 2017). About the investigation overall: The study set out to find disease-linked TCR variants by profiling T cell receptor beta repertoires in ankylosing spondylitis patients and healthy donors. Peripheral blood was sampled, and synovial fluid was also collected from ankylosing spondylitis patients. The full study cohort comprised 20 to 30 ankylosing spondylitis patients and some 100 healthy donors.

Findings and caveats that apply to the study as a whole: According to the report, matched synovial fluid samples from ankylosing spondylitis patients were significantly enriched for the disease-linked clones. The disease-linked clones had a CD8+ phenotype and were found at relatively low frequencies in peripheral blood. Some motif variants had previously been reported in the synovial fluid and blood of reactive arthritis patients, which suggests shared mechanisms of disease initiation. A TCR beta motif of several highly homologous amino acid variants appeared characteristic of blood from ankylosing spondylitis patients.

The germline V gene provides CDR1 MGHDK and CDR2 SYGVNS. V trim: 3 bases; J trim: 1 base; unmatched bases: 5. The CDR3, cysteine through phenylalanine, is 16 amino acids long. Only the CDR3 part of the read is kept: 48 bases, read in frame from the first base. Sequencer: Illumina HiSeq 2500. Quantitative 5'-RACE with molecular barcodes was the method used to prepare the TCR beta libraries. On the study's bioinformatics: To identify disease-linked TCR variants, a new computational method was used, one built on a probabilistic model of VDJ rearrangement. In-frame beta chains were kept once TCRdb had trimmed the public reads at Q25 with fastp and called clones with MiXCR. Rows with a matching CDR3 protein are joined into one entry that keeps the most common DNA and genes. The V and J calls here are based on TCRdb, not the publication. A total of more than 300,000 distinct CDR3 sequences appear in this sample, 11% of them only once. 9.1% of the sample rests with the top ten.

Many counts were recorded for this clonotype. No antigen is known for it. No base quality values were provided; no much bigger clone lies one nucleotide off. The receptor's source is a female donor with ankylosing spondylitis or in good health (not recorded which). Sample: blood, either unsorted or a sorted T cell fraction (not recorded which). The chain is encoded by TRBV25-1 joined to TRBJ2-2; the junction holds 7 bases that match TRBD1. The DNA is TGTGCCAGCAGTGAGTTAGGGACAGAGAACACCGGGGAGCTGTTTTTT. This sequence encodes CASSELGTENTGELFF.